Listed below are T cell receptor beta chains from one sample, sequenced in a study of T cell responses to AZD1222 COVID-19 vaccine. Here immunoSEQ multiplex PCR was the method, and the copy in TCRdb shows in-frame clones only, minus some. The table has some 140,000 clones, 70% to 90% seen once; the top ten hold about 2%. The sample here was peripheral blood, taken on day 0 of AZD1222 vaccination. These receptors were obtained from an adult in good health. Both conserved end residues are part of each CDR3. A D gene is named only where the DNA matches it firmly. Size is stated for part of the rows, as once, few or many counts, or as a class when the clone is expanded.

j_call: TRBJ1-2; clone_size: once; d_call: .; cdr3_length: 15; v_call: TRBV30; cdr3_nt: TGTGCCTGGAGTGTACTGTTTGGAGAGATCTATGGCTACACCTTC; cdr3_aa: CAWSVLFGEIYGYTF
j_call: TRBJ2-3; clone_size: .; d_call: TRBD1; cdr3_length: 14; v_call: TRBV6-2/TRBV6-3; cdr3_nt: TGTGCCAGCAGCCTCGGACAGGTGACAGATACGCAGTATTTT; cdr3_aa: CASSLGQVTDTQYF
j_call: TRBJ1-1; clone_size: .; d_call: TRBD1; cdr3_length: 15; v_call: TRBV5-5; cdr3_nt: TGTGCCAGCAGCTTGGCGGGACAGGTGAACACTGAAGCTTTCTTT; cdr3_aa: CASSLAGQVNTEAFF
j_call: TRBJ1-5; clone_size: .; d_call: .; cdr3_length: 13; v_call: TRBV2; cdr3_nt: TGTGCCAGCAGTGAAGCTCCCGCGGCGCCCCAGCATTTT; cdr3_aa: CASSEAPAAPQHF
j_call: TRBJ2-7; clone_size: few; d_call: TRBD2; cdr3_length: 15; v_call: TRBV7-2; cdr3_nt: TGTGCCAGCAGCTTAGGGACTAGCGGGGGGTACGAGCAGTACTTC; cdr3_aa: CASSLGTSGGYEQYF
j_call: TRBJ1-2; clone_size: .; d_call: .; cdr3_length: 13; v_call: TRBV12-3/TRBV12-4; cdr3_nt: TGTGCCAGCAGAGAGGGACCGACATATGGCTACACCTTC; cdr3_aa: CASREGPTYGYTF
j_call: TRBJ1-1; clone_size: .; d_call: .; cdr3_length: 13; v_call: TRBV5-1; cdr3_nt: TGCGCCAGCAGCTTAGGGGGACTCGTTGAAGCTTTCTTT; cdr3_aa: CASSLGGLVEAFF
j_call: TRBJ1-1; clone_size: once; d_call: .; cdr3_length: 14; v_call: TRBV18; cdr3_nt: TGTGCCAGCTCACCAGCCCTGTCAGCCGCTGAAGCTTTCTTT; cdr3_aa: CASSPALSAAEAFF
j_call: TRBJ2-5; clone_size: .; d_call: .; cdr3_length: 17; v_call: TRBV30; cdr3_nt: TGTGCCTGGAGAGCCACGTCGGGACTCCGGTACCAAGAGACCCAGTACTTC; cdr3_aa: CAWRATSGLRYQETQYF
j_call: TRBJ2-1; clone_size: .; d_call: TRBD1; cdr3_length: 18; v_call: TRBV6-1; cdr3_nt: TGTGCCAGCAGTGACGCGTGGGCCGGACAGGGAAAGGGGAATGAGCAGTTCTTC; cdr3_aa: CASSDAWAGQGKGNEQFF
j_call: TRBJ1-2; clone_size: .; d_call: .; cdr3_length: 13; v_call: TRBV5-4; cdr3_nt: TGTGCCAGCAGCTCCAGGGCCGACTATGGCTACACCTTC; cdr3_aa: CASSSRADYGYTF
j_call: TRBJ1-2; clone_size: .; d_call: TRBD1; cdr3_length: 12; v_call: TRBV7-2; cdr3_nt: TGTGCCAGCAGCTCCTTTGACAGGGCTCCCAACTTC; cdr3_aa: CASSSFDRAPNF
j_call: TRBJ1-1; clone_size: .; d_call: .; cdr3_length: 14; v_call: TRBV10-1; cdr3_nt: TGCGCCAGCAGCGGGAAACGGGAGAACACTGAAGCTTTCTTT; cdr3_aa: CASSGKRENTEAFF
j_call: TRBJ2-1; clone_size: .; d_call: TRBD1; cdr3_length: 14; v_call: TRBV29-1; cdr3_nt: TGCAGCGTTGACGTAGGACAGGGGAACAATGAGCAGTTCTTC; cdr3_aa: CSVDVGQGNNEQFF
j_call: TRBJ2-7; clone_size: .; d_call: .; cdr3_length: 15; v_call: TRBV28; cdr3_nt: TGTGCCAGCAGTTTACGTGCCCGGGATTACTACGAGCAGTACTTC; cdr3_aa: CASSLRARDYYEQYF
j_call: TRBJ1-2; clone_size: .; d_call: .; cdr3_length: 12; v_call: TRBV12-3/TRBV12-4; cdr3_nt: TGTGCCAGCAGAAGGGACGCTCTCGGCTACACCTTC; cdr3_aa: CASRRDALGYTF
j_call: TRBJ2-3; clone_size: .; d_call: .; cdr3_length: 14; v_call: TRBV6-5; cdr3_nt: TGTGCCAGCAAGGCCCGGGGATCCACAGATACGCAGTATTTT; cdr3_aa: CASKARGSTDTQYF
j_call: TRBJ2-3; clone_size: once; d_call: TRBD1; cdr3_length: 15; v_call: TRBV2; cdr3_nt: TGTGCCAGCAGAGCAGGGGGCCTTAGCACAGATACGCAGTATTTT; cdr3_aa: CASRAGGLSTDTQYF
j_call: TRBJ1-1; clone_size: .; d_call: TRBD1; cdr3_length: 14; v_call: TRBV28; cdr3_nt: TGTGCCAGCAGTTTAGGACAGGGAGGCACTGAAGCTTTCTTT; cdr3_aa: CASSLGQGGTEAFF
j_call: TRBJ1-1; clone_size: .; d_call: TRBD1; cdr3_length: 15; v_call: TRBV5-1; cdr3_nt: TGCGCCAGCAGCTTGACAGGGGCGCAGGACACTGAAGCTTTCTTT; cdr3_aa: CASSLTGAQDTEAFF
j_call: TRBJ1-5; clone_size: .; d_call: TRBD1; cdr3_length: 16; v_call: TRBV19; cdr3_nt: TGTGCCAGTAGTCTCCTGCGGACAGGAGGAGGTCAGCCCCAGCATTTT; cdr3_aa: CASSLLRTGGGQPQHF
j_call: TRBJ1-1; clone_size: .; d_call: .; cdr3_length: 14; v_call: TRBV14; cdr3_nt: TGTGCCAGCAGTACAAAGAGAGCGGGCACTGAAGCTTTCTTT; cdr3_aa: CASSTKRAGTEAFF
j_call: TRBJ1-2; clone_size: .; d_call: .; cdr3_length: 12; v_call: TRBV2; cdr3_nt: TGTGCCAGCAGTAGTGACAGCTATGGCTACACCTTC; cdr3_aa: CASSSDSYGYTF
j_call: TRBJ1-5; clone_size: .; d_call: .; cdr3_length: 13; v_call: TRBV28; cdr3_nt: TGTGCCGCGGGGGCGAACGGCAATCAGCCCCAGCATTTT; cdr3_aa: CAAGANGNQPQHF
j_call: TRBJ2-2; clone_size: .; d_call: .; cdr3_length: 16; v_call: TRBV7-2; cdr3_nt: TGTGCCAGCAGCTTTCAACAGGGACCTCGGACCGGGGAGCTGTTTTTT; cdr3_aa: CASSFQQGPRTGELFF
j_call: TRBJ1-3; clone_size: .; d_call: .; cdr3_length: 13; v_call: TRBV10-3; cdr3_nt: TGTGCCATCAAGACAGGCGCTGGAAACACCATATATTTT; cdr3_aa: CAIKTGAGNTIYF
j_call: TRBJ1-2; clone_size: .; d_call: TRBD1; cdr3_length: 16; v_call: TRBV19; cdr3_nt: TGTGCCAGTAGTATCGGAGCCGGGACAGGGGAGCGGGGCTACACCTTC; cdr3_aa: CASSIGAGTGERGYTF
j_call: TRBJ2-1; clone_size: .; d_call: TRBD2; cdr3_length: 17; v_call: TRBV5-1; cdr3_nt: TGCGCCAGCAGCTGGATTGCACCTAGCGGGAGTAAAAATGAGCAGTTCTTC; cdr3_aa: CASSWIAPSGSKNEQFF
j_call: TRBJ1-2; clone_size: .; d_call: TRBD1; cdr3_length: 15; v_call: TRBV5-1; cdr3_nt: TGCGCCAGCAGCAATGCGGGACAGACAAACTATGGCTACACCTTC; cdr3_aa: CASSNAGQTNYGYTF